This T cell receptor (beta chain) was documented in a study of shared clonotypes between healthy human individuals. The protocol was immunoSEQ multiplex PCR, while the TCRdb copy is restricted to in-frame clones and leaves out a portion. The sample includes roughly 2.5 million clones, around 90% of them seen just once. Per germline, CDR1 SGHRS and CDR2 YFSETQ. This CDR3 is 14 amino acids long. Deletions cut 2 bases from V and 2 bases from J, with 9 bases between. The sequence derives from a young man in good health. The chain links TRBV5-1 to TRBJ2-3; D gene ambiguous. Sequencing used naive CD4+ T cells sorted from blood. Noted subset: CD45RA+ positively selected. The CDR3: CASSFLFPTDTQYF. The CDR3 DNA is TGCGCCAGCAGCTTTTTGTTTCCCACAGATACGCAGTATTTT.